This is a list of T cell receptor beta chains from one sample in a study of shared clonotypes between healthy human individuals. This table comes from immunoSEQ multiplex PCR, and its TCRdb copy is limited to in-frame clones, with some not included. Of 980,000 or so clones in the sample, 76% were seen once. Material for sequencing was memory CD4+ T cells sorted from blood. These receptors were obtained from a man aged 18 to 30 in good health. Each CDR3 is given with its conserved first and last residue. The D gene is left open where the match is weak. Expanded clones get a size class; other rows say once, few or many, or leave the size out.

TRBJ2-7	.	.	TRBV6-5	CASGRTNTYEQYF	TGTGCCAGCGGAAGGACAAACACCTACGAGCAGTACTTC
TRBJ2-5	.	.	TRBV11-2	CASSLGVRETQYF	TGTGCCAGCAGCTTAGGGGTACGAGAGACCCAGTACTTC
TRBJ2-3	.	TRBD2	TRBV13	CASSSGLAGTDTQYF	TGTGCCAGCAGCTCGGGACTAGCGGGGACAGATACGCAGTATTTT
TRBJ2-7	.	.	TRBV27	CASSLREGGSYEQYF	TGTGCCAGCAGTTTACGCGAGGGTGGATCCTACGAGCAGTACTTC
TRBJ1-6	.	.	TRBV30	CAWSAPRGDGSPLHF	TGTGCCTGGAGTGCACCCCGAGGAGACGGGTCACCCCTCCACTTT
TRBJ2-7	.	TRBD2	TRBV7-2	CASSSLLAGVGEQYF	TGTGCCAGCAGCTCATTACTAGCGGGAGTAGGCGAGCAGTACTTC
TRBJ1-6	.	.	TRBV30	CAWSVPLGVSPLHF	TGTGCCTGGAGTGTACCGCTGGGAGTATCACCCCTCCACTTT
TRBJ2-2	.	TRBD1	TRBV28	CASSLYGTGNGELFF	TGTGCCAGCAGTTTATATGGGACAGGGAACGGGGAGCTGTTTTTT
TRBJ2-3	.	TRBD2	TRBV11-3	CASSFRDYTDTQYF	TGTGCCAGCAGCTTCCGGGACTACACAGATACGCAGTATTTT
TRBJ1-6	.	.	TRBV18	CASSPWRVGNSPLHF	TGTGCCAGCTCCCCTTGGCGGGTAGGAAATTCACCCCTCCACTTT
TRBJ2-1	.	.	TRBV12-5	CASGLVGGGWFSYNEQFF	TGTGCTAGTGGTTTGGTCGGAGGTGGTTGGTTCTCCTACAATGAGCAGTTCTTC
TRBJ1-2	.	TRBD1	TRBV5-4	CASSQRTGDYGYTF	TGTGCCAGCAGCCAACGGACAGGGGACTATGGCTACACCTTC
TRBJ1-2	.	TRBD1	TRBV25-1	CASSYLRQGIKDGYTF	TGTGCCAGCAGTTATCTTCGACAGGGAATAAAAGACGGCTACACCTTC
TRBJ2-5	once	.	TRBV28	CASSRGIGTQYF	TGTGCCAGCAGCCGAGGTATCGGGACCCAGTACTTC
TRBJ1-4	once	.	TRBV29-1	CSVEGGPNEKLFF	TGCAGCGTTGAAGGGGGCCCTAATGAAAAACTGTTTTTT
TRBJ2-5	.	.	TRBV9	CASSASGSSQETQYF	TGTGCCAGCAGCGCCAGCGGCAGCTCTCAAGAGACCCAGTACTTC
TRBJ2-3	.	.	TRBV7-2	CASSPRKNTDTQYF	TGTGCCAGCAGCCCCCGTAAGAACACAGATACGCAGTATTTT
TRBJ1-2	few	.	TRBV20-1	CSAIGSTGYTF	TGCAGTGCTATAGGCAGCACAGGCTACACCTTC
TRBJ2-2	.	.	TRBV27	CASSLQRPTGELFF	TGTGCCAGCAGTTTGCAGCGGCCCACCGGGGAGCTGTTTTTT
TRBJ2-3	few	.	TRBV18	CASSPLGRADTQYF	TGTGCCAGCTCACCATTAGGGCGCGCAGATACGCAGTATTTT
TRBJ1-5	.	TRBD1	TRBV28	CASTSGQGIQPQHF	TGTGCCAGCACCTCGGGACAGGGGATTCAGCCCCAGCATTTT
TRBJ2-5	once	TRBD2	TRBV30	CAWSVTSGRSETQYF	TGTGCCTGGAGTGTAACTAGCGGGAGATCGGAGACCCAGTACTTC
TRBJ2-2	.	TRBD2	TRBV2	CASLRLAGGLTGELFF	TGTGCCAGCCTGAGACTAGCGGGGGGGCTCACCGGGGAGCTGTTTTTT
TRBJ2-7	.	TRBD1	TRBV18	CASSTDRVGNEQYF	TGTGCCAGCTCGACAGACAGGGTCGGGAACGAGCAGTACTTC
TRBJ1-4	few	.	TRBV29-1	CSVLPYSRGEKLFF	TGCAGCGTTCTCCCTTACAGCCGGGGTGAAAAACTGTTTTTT
TRBJ1-1	.	.	TRBV2	CASSEGNTEAFF	TGTGCCAGCTCGGAGGGAAACACTGAAGCTTTCTTT
TRBJ2-1	.	.	TRBV27	CASSRDSRYNEQFF	TGTGCCAGCAGTAGGGACTCAAGATACAATGAGCAGTTCTTC
TRBJ2-5	.	TRBD2	TRBV30	CAWSVRGSGGRETQYF	TGTGCCTGGAGTGTACGGGGTAGCGGGGGCAGGGAGACCCAGTACTTC
TRBJ2-7	many	TRBD2	TRBV2	CATKPGLSYEQYF	TGTGCCACTAAACCGGGACTATCCTACGAGCAGTACTTC
TRBJ2-7	.	TRBD2	TRBV5-1	CASSASSGSNHEQYF	TGCGCCAGCAGCGCCTCTAGCGGGAGCAACCACGAGCAGTACTTC
TRBJ2-3	few	TRBD1	TRBV11-3	CASSLGDRDDTQYF	TGTGCCAGCAGCTTAGGGGACAGGGACGATACGCAGTATTTT
TRBJ1-2	.	.	TRBV6-5	CASGTTGNSGYTF	TGTGCCAGCGGAACAACAGGGAATTCAGGCTACACCTTC
TRBJ1-2	.	.	TRBV29-1	CSVGRGDYGYTF	TGCAGCGTTGGCAGGGGCGACTATGGCTACACCTTC
TRBJ1-2	.	TRBD1	TRBV7-9	CASSLVGQAARF	TGTGCCAGCAGCTTAGTAGGACAGGCGGCCCGCTTC
TRBJ1-5	.	.	TRBV5-1	CASSQTGDNQPQHF	TGCGCCAGCAGCCAGACGGGGGACAATCAGCCCCAGCATTTT
TRBJ2-7	few	.	TRBV27	CASSPSDRTYEQYF	TGTGCCAGCAGTCCCTCTGATAGGACCTACGAGCAGTACTTC
TRBJ1-5	.	.	TRBV6-1	CASRQGQANQPQHF	TGTGCCAGCAGGCAGGGGCAGGCCAATCAGCCCCAGCATTTT
TRBJ2-7	few	.	TRBV6-6	CASSYSGYSYEQYF	TGTGCCAGCAGTTACTCGGGGTACTCCTACGAGCAGTACTTC
TRBJ2-1	.	.	TRBV30	CAWNGGVRNEQFF	TGTGCCTGGAATGGCGGGGTTCGGAATGAGCAGTTCTTC
TRBJ1-4	.	.	TRBV28	CASTQGGSTNEKLFF	TGTGCCAGCACCCAAGGGGGTTCAACTAATGAAAAACTGTTTTTT
TRBJ2-1	.	TRBD2	TRBV27	CASSLGLAKLSYNEQFF	TGTGCCAGCAGTCTGGGACTAGCCAAACTCTCCTACAATGAGCAGTTCTTC
TRBJ2-5	.	.	TRBV7-2	CASSLGSGVETQYF	TGTGCCAGCAGCTTAGGCTCAGGGGTGGAGACCCAGTACTTC
TRBJ1-2	.	.	TRBV9	CASSPGQPHYGYTF	TGTGCCAGCAGCCCCGGACAGCCTCACTATGGCTACACCTTC
TRBJ2-3	.	.	TRBV20-1	CSARPYDTQYF	TGCAGTGCTAGACCCTATGATACGCAGTATTTT
TRBJ1-2	.	.	TRBV15	CATSRGDRVYGYTF	TGTGCCACCAGCAGAGGGGACCGGGTCTATGGCTACACCTTC
TRBJ2-3	.	.	TRBV21-1	CASSSPWGRTSTDTQYF	TGTGCCAGCAGCAGCCCCTGGGGCAGAACTAGCACAGATACGCAGTATTTT
TRBJ1-6	.	TRBD1	TRBV6-5	CASKGTGKNNSPLHF	TGTGCCAGCAAAGGGACAGGGAAGAATAATTCACCCCTCCACTTT
TRBJ2-1	few	.	TRBV10-1	CASSESWTQPGQFF	TGCGCCAGCAGTGAGTCGTGGACCCAACCTGGGCAGTTCTTC
TRBJ2-7	.	TRBD2	TRBV27	CASSHNSIRLGLAGVHEQYF	TGTGCCAGCAGTCACAACAGCATCCGGTTGGGACTAGCGGGAGTGCACGAGCAGTACTTC